This T cell receptor beta chain is from a study of control samples from healthy donors and cancer patients. This clone has only a few counts. In germline, CDR1 is SGHAT, CDR2 FQNNGV. This CDR3 contains 15 residues. Trimming cost V 3 bases and J 2 bases; bases outside gene matches: 6. Measured with immunoSEQ multiplex PCR; TCRdb has only the in-frame clones, and not every one. The repertoire holds roughly 25,000 clones, roughly 93% seen once, with around 15% in the top ten. This receptor was obtained from a man in his fifties with lung cancer. The sample consisted of PBMCs. The V gene is TRBV11-2, the J gene TRBJ2-7; TRBD1 matches 8 bases. The CDR3 DNA follows: TGTGCCAGCAGCTTGCCCGGGACAGGAACCTACGAGCAGTACTTC. Translating gives CASSLPGTGTYEQYF.